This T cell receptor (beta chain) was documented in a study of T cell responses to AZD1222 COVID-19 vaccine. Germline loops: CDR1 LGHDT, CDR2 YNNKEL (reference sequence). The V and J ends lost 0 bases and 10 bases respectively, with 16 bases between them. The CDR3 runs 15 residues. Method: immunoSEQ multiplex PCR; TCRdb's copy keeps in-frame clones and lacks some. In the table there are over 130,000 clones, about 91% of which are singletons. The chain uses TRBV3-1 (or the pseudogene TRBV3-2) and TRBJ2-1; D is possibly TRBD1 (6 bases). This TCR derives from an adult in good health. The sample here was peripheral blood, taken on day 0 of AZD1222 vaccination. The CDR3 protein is CASSQEPQGQGEQFF. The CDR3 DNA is TGTGCCAGCAGCCAAGAGCCCCAGGGGCAGGGGGAGCAGTTCTTC.